This T cell receptor (beta chain) was documented in a study of cytomegalovirus exposure and HLA in healthy donors (dated by TCRdb to about 2017). Context from the whole study: In an earlier analysis of about 560 of the donors, 250 to 350 Gb of sequence data and 117 million unique TCR beta sequences from about 179 million T cells were reported. Donor age, sex, ethnicity and CMV serostatus were compiled alongside the repertoire data. The study aimed to test whether cataloging public T cell receptors could reveal signatures of past pathogen exposure. Typing coverage varied by locus: 629-630 donors for A, B, C, DRB1 and DQB1; more than 500 for DQA1; more than 600 for DPA1; approximately 490 for DPB1. In addition to the first cohort of 650 to 800 subjects, a separate validation cohort of 100 to 150 different subjects was used. Across about 380 genotyped donors of the cohort, an average of about 220,000 unique TCR beta nucleotide sequences per donor were sequenced, and 15% to 20% of those sequences were non-productive. The study profiled the T cell repertoires of about 720 subjects by immunosequencing and related them to cytomegalovirus serostatus. About 300 gigabases of sequencing data and some 85 million unique TCR sequences were included in an early release covering over 600 HLA-typed donors. Every discovery cohort repertoire had been produced on one sequencing platform. To predict cytomegalovirus infection status, the study brought together high-throughput TCR immunosequencing, statistical association of individual TCRs with disease status, and machine learning. In a later analysis, previously published TCR beta repertoires from more than 500 donors were re-analyzed and high-resolution HLA genotyping was added so that TCR occurrence patterns could be studied. Rather than using new phenotypic data, the later analysis identified candidate immune exposures from TCR beta sequences and from how often those sequences occurred across donors. Among the 398 genotyped donors, approximately 81% belonged to the genetic ancestry cluster associated with self-reported Caucasian donors. An earlier analysis of roughly 600 of the donors used high-throughput TCR beta sequencing to judge whether each TCR beta V gene segment behaved as functional or pseudogenic. In a later genetic analysis, genome-wide SNP genotypes for about three fifths of the roughly 670 donors were used, and that subset was treated as a discovery cohort. A handful of DR-DQ haplotypes were handled as single units for association and clustering because linkage in the cohort was strong. HLA typing included class I and class II loci at four-digit resolution.

Spanning cysteine to phenylalanine, the CDR3 consists of 16 amino acids. Only the CDR3 DNA is retained, 48 bases long and in frame from the first base. The germline V gene (reference sequence) specifies SGHAT as CDR1 and FQDESV as CDR2. V is cut back by 5 bases and J by 2 bases, with 10 bases in the junction unmatched. Library method: the immunoSEQ multiplex PCR assay. A mixture of 60 forward primers for TCR Vbeta segments and 13 reverse primers for TCR Jbeta segments was used in the multiplex PCR. A multiplex PCR assay on genomic DNA amplified the CDR3 region of rearranged TCR beta genes. The Illumina HiSeq System was used to sequence the amplified TCR beta libraries as 87-base-pair reads. As for how the authors treated the data: In a later analysis, around 80 million unique TCR beta chains were counted across the 690 or so repertoires, and around 11 million of these chains were shared by at least two donors. Raw reads were error-corrected and collapsed into unique sequences by a nearest-neighbor algorithm in which closely related sequences were merged to remove PCR and sequencing errors. V, D and J gene segments were assigned by aligning CDR3 sequences to IMGT reference sequences. For a sequence to be retained, at least a six-nucleotide match to both a V gene segment and a J gene segment was required. A rearrangement counted as productive if the CDR3 had no stop codons and remained in frame with V and J, and every other rearrangement counted as non-productive. CDR3 was defined according to IMGT convention as the region running from the second conserved V-encoded cysteine to the conserved J-encoded phenylalanine. In an earlier analysis of more than 550 of the donors, sequences lacking an unambiguous match to a single V gene segment were excluded. An earlier analysis of around 600 of the donors classified V segments as functional when productive rearrangements were above 56.7% and as segregating when the standard deviation between donors was above 5%. To diagnose cytomegalovirus status from the catalog of TCR beta chain sequences, a statistical classification framework was built. In a later analysis, V and J genes were assigned by comparing TCR nucleotide sequences against IMGT/GENE-DB human TR gene sequences. Using the TCRdist pipeline, a later analysis assigned CDR3 sequences along with most-parsimonious VDJ recombination scenarios. In a later analysis, every TCR beta chain was defined by the combination of its CDR3 amino acid sequence and its V-gene family, and reads without a unique V-gene family were dropped. A later analysis removed 592 highly shared, low-generation-probability nucleotide sequences to deal with suspected cross-contamination and a sequencing artifact. In a later analysis, a clonal expansion index for each public chain was calculated from normalized within-repertoire ranks of inferred template counts. In a later analysis, generation probabilities were computed with a VDJ recombination model fitted to out-of-frame rearrangements, and the resulting probabilities were checked against IGoR. In a later analysis, TCR-TCR, TCR-HLA and TCR-CMV co-occurrence was scored with hypergeometric tests, and a repertoire-size bias correction was applied to TCR pairs. A later analysis estimated false discovery rates by permuting HLA or CMV assignments 20 times. In a later analysis, co-occurring TCRs were grouped using DBSCAN, and TCRdist sequence similarity was added for clustering within HLA-allele-positive subsets. Co-occurrence clustering excluded repertoires with fewer than 30,000 or more than 120,000 public chains, plus five with anomalous nucleotide sharing. In TCRdb, the immuneACCESS table is reduced to in-frame sequences with V and J assigned. These tables do not hold every clone; where another copy was compared, an unresolved V gene accounts for under half, and the others remain unexplained. Clone size and the V and J calls come from that table; the DNA yielded D and trimming. The sample yields approximately 130,000 clones; over 75% were counted once. The top ten constitute about 1.8% of the sample.

Concerning this clone itself: Its specific antigen is unknown. No much larger clone is present one base from it, and per-base qualities are unavailable.

The investigation overall reported the following: While some public TCRs were present in many individuals, most TCR sequences turned up only very rarely across donors. Compared with the approximately 700-donor mean, donors in an Asian-associated ancestry cluster had fewer N-insertions in productive TCRs, according to a later genetic analysis. An association between a missense DCLRE1C variant and V-gene and J-gene trimming of TCR beta chains was found in a later genetic analysis and replicated in an independent cohort. Correlated functional status among segregating V segments might reflect linkage disequilibrium, but an unknown experimental factor could not be ruled out. The only immune exposure information available for the cohort was CMV serostatus. Because counts were too low, seventeen rarely observed V segments, including chromosome 9 orphons, were left out of the earlier analysis of approximately 580 of the donors. A further reported finding was that TCR beta sequences accurately predicted the HLA-A and HLA-B alleles for most subjects in the first cohort. The 87-base-pair reads could not distinguish some IMGT-functional V segments, including TRBV6-2 and TRBV6-3, so those segments were excluded. A few of the identified cytomegalovirus-associated TCR beta chains were confirmed in vitro to be specific for cytomegalovirus antigens. According to the authors, the approach could potentially be generalized to other disease states and immunological phenotypes. Only TCR beta chains were sequenced in this cohort, and the absence of alpha or paired-chain data limited detectable features. Compared with equally common non-associated chains, HLA-associated TCR beta chains in a later analysis were more clonally expanded and had lower generation probabilities. Specific HLA alleles were associated with 15,000 to 20,000 TCR beta sequences at a false discovery rate of 0.05 in a later analysis. According to a later analysis, most CMV-associated TCR beta chains appeared to be HLA-restricted, and the HLA associations seemed to be driven largely by CMV exposure. An earlier analysis of approximately 590 of the donors showed that most TCR beta V segments appeared in productive rearrangements either about 90% or about 30% of the time, which broadly matched IMGT annotations. Assigning TCR associations to individual alleles was difficult when HLA alleles, especially DR and DQ, strongly co-occurred. The study listed 150 to 200 TCR beta chains as associated with cytomegalovirus. A cluster of highly shared sequence variants was judged likely to be a technical artifact of the sequencing pipeline. In a later analysis, several top co-occurrence clusters were reported to appear linked to parvovirus B19, influenza, CMV and Epstein-Barr virus. In a later analysis, the rate of TCR association differed among HLA loci, with DRB1 alleles having the most associated TCRs and HLA-C alleles having the fewest. Roughly uniform sequencing depth across donors was assumed in presence/absence analyses, although this assumption may not hold. Cytomegalovirus status was reported to be diagnosed by the classifier with high specificity and sensitivity in both the original and validation cohorts. Because HLA typing was missing for some donors at each locus, association tests included only the typed subset.

In total, roughly 670 healthy bone marrow donors made up the cohort. At the time of sampling, all cohort members were nominally healthy, though unrecorded immune exposures were likely present. The donor was CMV seronegative and belonged to the group of several hundred seronegative cohort members. A peripheral blood sample was provided by each donor, and peripheral blood mononuclear cells were used for TCR beta sequencing. Genomic DNA was extracted from the blood cell samples with the Qiagen DNeasy Blood Extraction Kit. This clonotype was obtained from a man aged 40-50 years in good health and CMV-seronegative. Sequencing input: PBMCs. In this chain, TRBV11-1 is recombined with TRBJ1-1; 8 bases in the junction line up with TRBD1. The nucleotides are TGTGCCAGCAGCCTTACAGGGGGAAGTTTAAACACTGAAGCTTTCTTT. This encodes CASSLTGGSLNTEAFF. Outside the CDR3, residues come from the reference TRBV11-1 and TRBJ1-1 proteins, so the full variable domain is: EAEVAQSPRYKITEKSQAVAFWCDPISGHATLYWYRQILGQGPELLVQFQDESVVDDSQLPKDRFSAERLKGVDSTLKIQPAELGDSAMYLCASSLTGGSLNTEAFFGQGTRLTVV.